These T cell receptor beta chains were read from a single sample in a study of somatic mutations in cytotoxic T cells in rheumatoid arthritis. Profiling relied on immunoSEQ multiplex PCR, and the TCRdb table lists in-frame clones only, not all of them. The data hold around 15,000 clones, with about 77% observed a single time. Material for sequencing was CD8+ T cells sorted from blood. These receptors were collected from an adult with rheumatoid arthritis. Both conserved end residues are part of each CDR3. Rows may omit the clone size; those that give it use once, few, many or a size class.

CDR3aa	v_gene	abundance	j_gene
CASTSWGSYNEQFF	TRBV21-1	.	TRBJ2-1
CASSYSPAGDQPQHF	TRBV6-6	.	TRBJ1-5
CASSPMEDQPQHF	TRBV11-1	few	TRBJ1-5
CASSPGQTYEQYF	TRBV4-1	.	TRBJ2-7
CASSYSKTAYEQYF	TRBV6-6	few	TRBJ2-7
CASSLAGTGTYGYTF	TRBV5-6	.	TRBJ1-2
CASSQVGQDWAYEQYF	TRBV4-1	.	TRBJ2-7
CASSLRGAAYGYTF	TRBV13	.	TRBJ1-2
CASSSYWTSGRGTYEQYF	TRBV27	.	TRBJ2-7
CASSGLAGEVLEETQYF	TRBV2	.	TRBJ2-5
CSASLSYEQYF	TRBV20-1	few	TRBJ2-7
CASSYSRSTDTQYF	TRBV6-5	.	TRBJ2-3
CASSPQTVDEQFF	TRBV18	few	TRBJ2-1
CASRGGGSYNEQFF	TRBV27	.	TRBJ2-1
CASSSGLAGGPRLRPSTDTQYF	TRBV2	.	TRBJ2-3
CASSLFGGDQPQHF	TRBV27	.	TRBJ1-5
CASSTPYPLGLDYGYTF	TRBV18	.	TRBJ1-2
CASSLSAGTTSGYTF	TRBV27	.	TRBJ1-2
CASSQSPSTGYTEAFF	TRBV4-1	few	TRBJ1-1
CASSYGLSSYNEQFF	TRBV6-5	.	TRBJ2-1
CASSELGGYFPLANYGYTF	TRBV6-1	.	TRBJ1-2
CASSVGYNEQFF	TRBV9	few	TRBJ2-1
CASSLTQGRNEQYF	TRBV11-1	.	TRBJ2-7
CSATLAGLTYEQYF	TRBV29-1	.	TRBJ2-7
CASSVGSAGTYGYTF	TRBV9	few	TRBJ1-2
CASSSSSGGLDEQYF	TRBV11-2	.	TRBJ2-7
CASGLGTGNTGELFF	TRBV12-5	.	TRBJ2-2
CAWSPGGAGEQFF	TRBV30	.	TRBJ2-1
CASSPISGELFF	TRBV11-2	.	TRBJ2-2
CASSLWTGFHEKLFF	TRBV28	once	TRBJ1-4
CAWSVDWLNYEQYF	TRBV30	.	TRBJ2-7
CASSPPTSGAWHEQFF	TRBV27	.	TRBJ2-1
CASSPGITYEQYF	TRBV6-1	.	TRBJ2-7
CASSQVVVRGSEQYF	TRBV4-1	.	TRBJ2-7
CASSLAGTRAYEQYF	TRBV11-2	.	TRBJ2-7
CASSLGRIYEQYF	TRBV7-6	few	TRBJ2-7